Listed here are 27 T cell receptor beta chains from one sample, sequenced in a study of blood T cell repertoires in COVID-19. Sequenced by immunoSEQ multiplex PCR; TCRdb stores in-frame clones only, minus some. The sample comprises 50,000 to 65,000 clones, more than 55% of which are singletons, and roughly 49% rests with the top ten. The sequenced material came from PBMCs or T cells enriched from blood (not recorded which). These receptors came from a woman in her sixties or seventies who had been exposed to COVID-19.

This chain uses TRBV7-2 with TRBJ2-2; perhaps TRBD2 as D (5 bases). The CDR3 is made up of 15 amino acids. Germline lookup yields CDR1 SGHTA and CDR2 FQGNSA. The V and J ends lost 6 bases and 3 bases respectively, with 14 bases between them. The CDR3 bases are TGTGCCAGCAGGGGGATAGCGTCGTACACCGGGGAGCTGTTTTTT. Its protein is CASRGIASYTGELFF.

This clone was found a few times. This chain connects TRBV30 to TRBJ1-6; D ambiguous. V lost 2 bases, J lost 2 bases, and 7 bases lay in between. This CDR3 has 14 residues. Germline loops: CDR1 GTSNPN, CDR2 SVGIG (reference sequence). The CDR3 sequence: CAWSLLPYNSPLHF. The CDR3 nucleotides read TGTGCCTGGAGTTTACTACCCTATAATTCACCCCTCCACTTT.

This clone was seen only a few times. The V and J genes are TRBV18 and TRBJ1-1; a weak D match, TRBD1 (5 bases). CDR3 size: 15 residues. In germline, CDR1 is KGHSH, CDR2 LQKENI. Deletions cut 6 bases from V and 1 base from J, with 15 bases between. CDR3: CASSPAKTENTEAFF. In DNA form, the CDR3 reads TGTGCCAGCTCGCCAGCAAAGACAGAGAACACTGAAGCTTTCTTT. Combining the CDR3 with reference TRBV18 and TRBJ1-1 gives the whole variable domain NAGVMQNPRHLVRRRGQEARLRCSPMKGHSHVYWYRQLPEEGLKFMVYLQKENIIDESGMPKERFSAEFPKEGPSILRIQQVVRGDSAAYFCASSPAKTENTEAFFGQGTRLTVV.

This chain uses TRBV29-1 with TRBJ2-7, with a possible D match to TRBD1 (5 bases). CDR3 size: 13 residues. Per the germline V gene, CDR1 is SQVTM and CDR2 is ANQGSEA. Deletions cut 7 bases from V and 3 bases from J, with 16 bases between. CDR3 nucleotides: TGCAGCGCGAGTATGGGGCGAGGCTACGAGCAGTACTTC. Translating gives CSASMGRGYEQYF.

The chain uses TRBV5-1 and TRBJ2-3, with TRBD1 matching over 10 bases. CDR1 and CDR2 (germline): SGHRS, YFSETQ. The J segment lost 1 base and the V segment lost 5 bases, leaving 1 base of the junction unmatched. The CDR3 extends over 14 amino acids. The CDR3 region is CASRGTGGTDTQYF. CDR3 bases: TGCGCCAGCAGGGGGACAGGGGGCACAGATACGCAGTATTTT.

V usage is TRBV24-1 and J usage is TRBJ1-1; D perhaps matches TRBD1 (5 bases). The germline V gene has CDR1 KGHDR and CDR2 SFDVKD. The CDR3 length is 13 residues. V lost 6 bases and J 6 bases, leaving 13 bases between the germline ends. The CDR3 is CATSQTAGPEAFF. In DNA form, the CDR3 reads TGTGCCACCAGTCAGACGGCGGGGCCTGAAGCTTTCTTT.

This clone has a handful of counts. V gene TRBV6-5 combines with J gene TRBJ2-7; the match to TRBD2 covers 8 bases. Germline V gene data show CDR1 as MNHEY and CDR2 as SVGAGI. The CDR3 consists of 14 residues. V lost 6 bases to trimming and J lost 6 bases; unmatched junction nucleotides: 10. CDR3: CASSAGLAVREQYF. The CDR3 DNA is TGTGCCAGCAGCGCCGGACTAGCCGTTCGCGAGCAGTACTTC.

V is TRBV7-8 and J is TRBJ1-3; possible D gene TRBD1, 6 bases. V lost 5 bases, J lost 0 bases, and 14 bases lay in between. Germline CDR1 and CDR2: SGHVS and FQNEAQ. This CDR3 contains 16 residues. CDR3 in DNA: TGTGCCAGCAGCCGTAGGGACACCGGCTCTGGAAACACCATATATTTT. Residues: CASSRRDTGSGNTIYF.

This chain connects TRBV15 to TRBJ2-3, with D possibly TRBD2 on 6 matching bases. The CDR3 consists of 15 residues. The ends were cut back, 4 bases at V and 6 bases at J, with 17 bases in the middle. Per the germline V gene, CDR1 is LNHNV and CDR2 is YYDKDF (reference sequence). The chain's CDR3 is CATSNPRGTRDTQYF. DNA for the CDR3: TGTGCCACCAGCAACCCCCGCGGGACCCGGGATACGCAGTATTTT.

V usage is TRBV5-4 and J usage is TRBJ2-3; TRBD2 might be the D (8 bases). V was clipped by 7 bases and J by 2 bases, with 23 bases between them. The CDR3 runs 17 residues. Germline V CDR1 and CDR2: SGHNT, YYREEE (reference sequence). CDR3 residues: CASRAGGQGGTTDTQYF. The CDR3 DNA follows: TGTGCCAGCCGCGCGGGGGGCCAGGGGGGCACCACAGATACGCAGTATTTT.

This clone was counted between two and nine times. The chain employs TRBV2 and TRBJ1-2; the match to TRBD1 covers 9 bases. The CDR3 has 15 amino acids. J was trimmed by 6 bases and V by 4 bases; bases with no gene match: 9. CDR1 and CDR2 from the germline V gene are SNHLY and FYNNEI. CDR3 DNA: TGTGCCAGCAGTGGGGACAGGGACGTCGGGGATGGCTACACCTTC. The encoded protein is CASSGDRDVGDGYTF.

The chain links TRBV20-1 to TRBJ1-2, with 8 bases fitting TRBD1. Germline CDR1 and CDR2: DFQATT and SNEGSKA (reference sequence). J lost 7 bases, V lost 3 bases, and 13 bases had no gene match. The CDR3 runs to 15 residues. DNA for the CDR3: TGCAGTGCTAGTGAGCCTGGACAGGGAAGCCCTGGCTACACCTTC. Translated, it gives CSASEPGQGSPGYTF.

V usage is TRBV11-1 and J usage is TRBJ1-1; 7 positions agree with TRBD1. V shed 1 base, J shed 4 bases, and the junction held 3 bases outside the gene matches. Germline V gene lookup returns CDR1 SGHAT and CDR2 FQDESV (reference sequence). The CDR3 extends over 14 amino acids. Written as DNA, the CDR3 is TGTGCCAGCAGCTTAGGGGGACAGTTCACTGAAGCTTTCTTT. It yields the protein CASSLGGQFTEAFF.

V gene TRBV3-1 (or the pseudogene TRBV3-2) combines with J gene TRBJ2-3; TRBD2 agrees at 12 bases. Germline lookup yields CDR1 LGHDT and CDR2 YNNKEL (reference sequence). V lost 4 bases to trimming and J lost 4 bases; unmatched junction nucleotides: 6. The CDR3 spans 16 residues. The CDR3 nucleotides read TGTGCCAGCAGCCTCAGACTAGCGGGAGTGTCAGATACGCAGTATTTT. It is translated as CASSLRLAGVSDTQYF.

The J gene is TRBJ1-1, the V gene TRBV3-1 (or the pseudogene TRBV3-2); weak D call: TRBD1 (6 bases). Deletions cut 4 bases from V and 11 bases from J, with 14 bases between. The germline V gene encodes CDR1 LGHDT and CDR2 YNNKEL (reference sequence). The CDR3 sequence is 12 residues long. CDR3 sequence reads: CASSPGGGAAFF. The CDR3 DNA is TGTGCCAGCAGCCCCGGGGGGGGCGCGGCTTTCTTT.

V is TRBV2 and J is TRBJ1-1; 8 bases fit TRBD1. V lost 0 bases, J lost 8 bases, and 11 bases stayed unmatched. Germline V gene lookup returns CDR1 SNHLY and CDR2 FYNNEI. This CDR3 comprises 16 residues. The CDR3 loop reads CASSEAPLGQGSEAFF. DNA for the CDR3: TGTGCCAGCAGTGAAGCGCCTCTAGGACAGGGCTCCGAAGCTTTCTTT. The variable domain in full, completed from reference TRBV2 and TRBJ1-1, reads EPEVTQTPSHQVTQMGQEVILRCVPISNHLYFYWYRQILGQKVEFLVSFYNNEISEKSEIFDDQFSVERPDGSNFTLKIRSTKLEDSAMYFCASSEAPLGQGSEAFFGQGTRLTVV.

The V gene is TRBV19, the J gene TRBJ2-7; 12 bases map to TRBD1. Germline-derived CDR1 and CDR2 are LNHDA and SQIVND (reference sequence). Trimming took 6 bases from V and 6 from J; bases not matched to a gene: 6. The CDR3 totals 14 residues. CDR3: CASRPGQGALEQYF. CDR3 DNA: TGTGCCAGTAGACCGGGACAGGGGGCCCTCGAGCAGTACTTC. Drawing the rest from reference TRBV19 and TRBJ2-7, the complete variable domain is DGGITQSPKYLFRKEGQNVTLSCEQNLNHDAMYWYRQDPGQGLRLIYYSQIVNDFQKGDIAEGYSVSREKKESFPLTVTSAQKNPTAFYLCASRPGQGALEQYFGPGTRLTVT.

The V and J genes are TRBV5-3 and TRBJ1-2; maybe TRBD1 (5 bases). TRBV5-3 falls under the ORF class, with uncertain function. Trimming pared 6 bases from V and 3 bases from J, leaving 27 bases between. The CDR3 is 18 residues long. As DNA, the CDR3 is TGTGCCAGAACTCCGCCCTGGGGCAGGGTTTTGCCTTACTATGGCTACACCTTC. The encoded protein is CARTPPWGRVLPYYGYTF.

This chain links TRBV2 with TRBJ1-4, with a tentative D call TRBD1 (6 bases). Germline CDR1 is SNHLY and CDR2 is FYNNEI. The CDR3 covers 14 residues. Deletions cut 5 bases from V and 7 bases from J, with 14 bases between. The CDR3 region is CASSYRVWGEKLFF. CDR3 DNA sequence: TGTGCCAGCAGTTACAGGGTATGGGGTGAAAAACTGTTTTTT.

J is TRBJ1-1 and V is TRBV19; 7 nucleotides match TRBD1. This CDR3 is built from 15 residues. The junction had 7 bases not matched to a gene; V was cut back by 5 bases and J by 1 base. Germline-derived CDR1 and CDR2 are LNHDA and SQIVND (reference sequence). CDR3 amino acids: CASSSHRGWNTEAFF. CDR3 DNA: TGTGCCAGTAGTTCCCACAGGGGCTGGAACACTGAAGCTTTCTTT.

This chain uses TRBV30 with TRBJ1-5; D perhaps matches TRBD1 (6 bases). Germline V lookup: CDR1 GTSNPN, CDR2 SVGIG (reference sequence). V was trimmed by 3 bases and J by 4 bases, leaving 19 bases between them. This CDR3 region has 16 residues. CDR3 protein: CAWSLRGDRRNQPQHF. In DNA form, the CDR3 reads TGTGCCTGGAGCCTAAGGGGTGACAGGCGGAATCAGCCCCAGCATTTT.

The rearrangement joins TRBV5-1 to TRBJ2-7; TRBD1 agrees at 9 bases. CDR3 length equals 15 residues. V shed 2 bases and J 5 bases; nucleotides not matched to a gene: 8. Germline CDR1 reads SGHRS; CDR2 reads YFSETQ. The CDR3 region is CASSFSVQGANEQYF. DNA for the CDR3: TGCGCCAGCAGCTTTTCGGTACAGGGGGCGAACGAGCAGTACTTC.

CDR3 region: CASSLGPANSPLHF. In DNA, the CDR3 is TGTGCCAGCAGCTTAGGGCCCGCAAATTCACCCCTCCACTTT. The gene calls are TRBV7-2 and TRBJ1-6; D remains unclear. CDR1 is SGHTA and CDR2 is FQGNSA in the germline V gene. The CDR3 contains 14 residues. Trimming took 1 base from V and 7 from J, leaving 8 bases between them.

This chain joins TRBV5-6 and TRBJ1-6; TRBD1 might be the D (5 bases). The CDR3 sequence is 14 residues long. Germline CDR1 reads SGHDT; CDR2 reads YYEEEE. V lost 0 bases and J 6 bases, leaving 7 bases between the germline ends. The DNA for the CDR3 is TGTGCCAGCAGCTTGGGGCAGGGTAATTCACCCCTCCACTTT. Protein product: CASSLGQGNSPLHF. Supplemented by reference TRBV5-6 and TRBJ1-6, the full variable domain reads DAGVTQSPTHLIKTRGQQVTLRCSPKSGHDTVSWYQQALGQGPQFIFQYYEEEERQRGNFPDRFSGHQFPNYSSELNVNALLLGDSALYLCASSLGQGNSPLHFGNGTRLTVT.

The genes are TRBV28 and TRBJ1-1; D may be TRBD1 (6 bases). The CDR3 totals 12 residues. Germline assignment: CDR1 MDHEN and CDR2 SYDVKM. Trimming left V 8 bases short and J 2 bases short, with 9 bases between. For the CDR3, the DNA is TGTGCCAGCGAACAGGGAAACACTGAAGCTTTCTTT. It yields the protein CASEQGNTEAFF.

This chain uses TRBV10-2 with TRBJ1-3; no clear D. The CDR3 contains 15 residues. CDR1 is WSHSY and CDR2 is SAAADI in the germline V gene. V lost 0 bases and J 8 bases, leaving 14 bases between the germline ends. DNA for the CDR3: TGCGCCAGCAGTGAGTCGGCGGGAGACGGGTACACCATATATTTT. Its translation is CASSESAGDGYTIYF.

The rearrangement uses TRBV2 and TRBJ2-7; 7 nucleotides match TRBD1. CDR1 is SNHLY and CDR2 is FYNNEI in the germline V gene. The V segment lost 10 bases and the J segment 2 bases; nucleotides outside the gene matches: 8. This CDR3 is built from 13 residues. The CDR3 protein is CATSGQKAYEQYF. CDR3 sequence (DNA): TGTGCCACCTCGGGACAGAAAGCCTACGAGCAGTACTTC.